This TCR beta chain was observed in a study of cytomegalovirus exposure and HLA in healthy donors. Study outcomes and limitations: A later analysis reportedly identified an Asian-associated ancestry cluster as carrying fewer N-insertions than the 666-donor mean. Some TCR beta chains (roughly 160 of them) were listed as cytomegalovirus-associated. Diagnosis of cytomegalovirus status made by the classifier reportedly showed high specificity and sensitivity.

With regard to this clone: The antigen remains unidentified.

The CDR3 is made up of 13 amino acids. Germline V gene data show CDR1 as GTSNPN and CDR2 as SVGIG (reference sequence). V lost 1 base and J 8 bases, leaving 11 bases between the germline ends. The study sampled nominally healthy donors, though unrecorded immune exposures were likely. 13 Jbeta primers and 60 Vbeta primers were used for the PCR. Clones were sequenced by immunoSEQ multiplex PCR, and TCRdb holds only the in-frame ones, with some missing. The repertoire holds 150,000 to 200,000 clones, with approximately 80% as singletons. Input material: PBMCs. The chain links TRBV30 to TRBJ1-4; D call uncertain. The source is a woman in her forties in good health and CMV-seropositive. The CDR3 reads CAWSEMRGEKLFF. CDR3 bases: TGTGCCTGGAGTGAAATGAGAGGCGAAAAACTGTTTTTT.